The clone carrying this TCR beta chain has ten or more counts. Combining iRepertoire HTBI primers with Arm-PCR of CDR3 regions, the authors built TCR beta libraries. TCRdb re-called the multiplex PCR reads with MiXCR, one entry per CDR3 protein. Of some 370,000 distinct CDR3 sequences in the sample, roughly 12% were seen once. This record comes from a study of regulatory T cells in long-lasting Graves disease. The CDR3 consists of 12 residues. V gave up 1 base and J gave up 4 bases, with 7 bases separating them. Per the germline V gene, CDR1 is GTSNPN and CDR2 is SVGIG (reference sequence). As for time point: newly diagnosed GD, antithyroid drugs for less than 3 months. The TCR library was made from RNA that had been extracted from PBMCs in TRIzol. This sample was shared with a second study, whose subject was T cells in Graves' hyperthyroidism and ophthalmopathy. That report notes: Patients aged 18 to 65 with hyperthyroidism were newly diagnosed, with duration under 2 months. In blood, most of the thyroid clonotypes expanded above 0.001 were also present.

This TCR was sampled from a woman younger than 35 with Graves disease. The V and J genes are TRBV30 and TRBJ2-5; D unresolved. The sample consisted of peripheral blood mononuclear cells (PBMCs), taken at new diagnosis, from a patient treated with antithyroid drugs. CDR3: CAWSDGRETQYF. The CDR3 DNA sequence: TGTGCCTGGAGTGACGGACGAGAGACCCAGTACTTC.